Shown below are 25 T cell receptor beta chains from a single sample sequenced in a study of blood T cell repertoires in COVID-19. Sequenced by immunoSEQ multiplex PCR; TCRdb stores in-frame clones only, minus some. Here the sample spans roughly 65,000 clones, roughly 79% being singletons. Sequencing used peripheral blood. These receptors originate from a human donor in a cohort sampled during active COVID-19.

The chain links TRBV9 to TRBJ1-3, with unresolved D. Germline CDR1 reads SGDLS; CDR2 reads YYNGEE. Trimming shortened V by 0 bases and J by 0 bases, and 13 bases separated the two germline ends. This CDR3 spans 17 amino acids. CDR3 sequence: CASSVGHPGVSGNTIYF. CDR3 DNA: TGTGCCAGCAGCGTAGGGCACCCAGGCGTCTCTGGAAACACCATATATTTT. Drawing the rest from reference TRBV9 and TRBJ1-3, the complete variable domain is DSGVTQTPKHLITATGQRVTLRCSPRSGDLSVYWYQQSLDQGLQFLIQYYNGEERAKGNILERFSAQQFPDLHSELNLSSLELGDSALYFCASSVGHPGVSGNTIYFGEGSWLTVV.

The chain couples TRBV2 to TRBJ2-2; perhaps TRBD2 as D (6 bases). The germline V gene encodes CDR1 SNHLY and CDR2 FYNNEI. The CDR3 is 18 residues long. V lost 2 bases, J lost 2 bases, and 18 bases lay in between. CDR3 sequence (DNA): TGTGCCAGCAGTGAAAGGTTCTGGGGGGACTTCAACACCGGGGAGCTGTTTTTT. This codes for CASSERFWGDFNTGELFF.

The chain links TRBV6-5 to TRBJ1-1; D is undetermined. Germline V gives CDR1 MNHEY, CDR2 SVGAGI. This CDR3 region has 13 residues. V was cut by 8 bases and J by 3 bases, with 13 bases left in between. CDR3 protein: CASRKSQDTEAFF. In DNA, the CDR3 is TGTGCCAGCCGAAAGAGCCAGGACACTGAAGCTTTCTTT.

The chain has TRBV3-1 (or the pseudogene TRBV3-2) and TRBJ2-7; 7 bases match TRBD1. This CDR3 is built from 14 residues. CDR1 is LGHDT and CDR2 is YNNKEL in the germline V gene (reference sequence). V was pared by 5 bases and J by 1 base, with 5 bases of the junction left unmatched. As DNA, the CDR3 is TGTGCCAGCAGCACCCCGGGACAGTCCTACGAGCAGTACTTC. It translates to CASSTPGQSYEQYF.

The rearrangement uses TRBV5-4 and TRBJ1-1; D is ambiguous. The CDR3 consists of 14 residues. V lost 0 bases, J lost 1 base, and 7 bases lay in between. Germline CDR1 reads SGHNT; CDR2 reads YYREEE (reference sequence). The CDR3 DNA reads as TGTGCCAGCAGCTTGGAACATACGAACACTGAAGCTTTCTTT. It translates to CASSLEHTNTEAFF.

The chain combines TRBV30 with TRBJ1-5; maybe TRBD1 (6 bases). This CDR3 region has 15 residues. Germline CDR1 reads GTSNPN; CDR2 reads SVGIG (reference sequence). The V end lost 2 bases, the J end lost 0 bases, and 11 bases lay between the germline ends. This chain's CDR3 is CAWSTDRSSNQPQHF. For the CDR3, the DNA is TGTGCCTGGAGTACAGACAGGTCTAGCAATCAGCCCCAGCATTTT.

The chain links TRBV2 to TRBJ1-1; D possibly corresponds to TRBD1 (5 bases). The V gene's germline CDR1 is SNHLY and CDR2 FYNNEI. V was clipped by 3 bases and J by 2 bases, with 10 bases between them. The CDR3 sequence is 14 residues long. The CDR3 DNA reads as TGTGCCAGCAGTGACCCAGGGCGAAACACTGAAGCTTTCTTT. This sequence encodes CASSDPGRNTEAFF.

In DNA form, the CDR3 reads TGTGCCAGCAGCCAAGATGGTAGAGTGGACATTCAGTACTTC. Encoded protein: CASSQDGRVDIQYF. The chain carries TRBV4-2 and TRBJ2-4; no definite D call. The V and J ends lost 0 bases and 8 bases respectively, with 11 bases between them. Per the germline V gene, CDR1 is LGHNA and CDR2 is YNFKEQ. The CDR3 length is 14 residues.

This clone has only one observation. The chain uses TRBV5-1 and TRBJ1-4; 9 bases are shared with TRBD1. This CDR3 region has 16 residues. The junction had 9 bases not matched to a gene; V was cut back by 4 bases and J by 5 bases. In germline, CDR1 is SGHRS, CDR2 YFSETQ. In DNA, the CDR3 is TGCGCCAGCAGCCCTTCGTCCGGGACAGGGAATGAAAAACTGTTTTTT. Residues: CASSPSSGTGNEKLFF.

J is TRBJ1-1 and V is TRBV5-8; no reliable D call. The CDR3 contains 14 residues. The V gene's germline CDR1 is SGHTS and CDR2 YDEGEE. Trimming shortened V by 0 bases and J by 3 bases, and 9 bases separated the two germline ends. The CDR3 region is CASSLEYGYTEAFF. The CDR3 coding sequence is TGTGCCAGCAGCTTGGAGTACGGGTACACTGAAGCTTTCTTT.

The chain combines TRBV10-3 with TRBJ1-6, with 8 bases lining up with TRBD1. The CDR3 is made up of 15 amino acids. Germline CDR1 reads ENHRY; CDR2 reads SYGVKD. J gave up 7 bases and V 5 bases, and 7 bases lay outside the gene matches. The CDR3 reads CAISPGQGRNSPLHF. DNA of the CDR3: TGTGCCATCAGTCCTGGACAGGGACGGAATTCACCCCTCCACTTT.

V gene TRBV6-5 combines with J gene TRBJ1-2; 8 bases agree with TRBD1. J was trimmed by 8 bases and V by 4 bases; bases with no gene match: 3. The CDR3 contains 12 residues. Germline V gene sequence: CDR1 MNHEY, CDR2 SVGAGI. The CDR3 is CASSSGTGGYTF. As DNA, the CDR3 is TGTGCCAGCAGTTCCGGGACAGGAGGCTACACCTTC.

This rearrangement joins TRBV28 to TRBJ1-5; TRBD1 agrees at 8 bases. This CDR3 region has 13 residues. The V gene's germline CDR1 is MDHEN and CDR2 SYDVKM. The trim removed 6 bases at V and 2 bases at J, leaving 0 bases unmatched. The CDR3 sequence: CASRTGGNQPQHF. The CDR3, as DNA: TGTGCCAGCAGGACAGGGGGCAATCAGCCCCAGCATTTT.

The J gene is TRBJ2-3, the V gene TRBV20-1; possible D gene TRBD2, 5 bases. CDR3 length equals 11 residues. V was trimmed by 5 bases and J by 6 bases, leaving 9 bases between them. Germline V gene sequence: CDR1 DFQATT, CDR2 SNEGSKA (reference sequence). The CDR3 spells CSAEPGDTQYF. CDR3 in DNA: TGCAGTGCTGAACCGGGGGATACGCAGTATTTT.

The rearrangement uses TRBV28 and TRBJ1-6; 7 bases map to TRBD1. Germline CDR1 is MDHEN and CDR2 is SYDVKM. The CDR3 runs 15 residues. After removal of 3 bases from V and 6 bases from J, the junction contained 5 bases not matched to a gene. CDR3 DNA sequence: TGTGCCAGCAGTTTCCCGGGACAGCCTAATTCACCCCTCCACTTT. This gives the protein CASSFPGQPNSPLHF.

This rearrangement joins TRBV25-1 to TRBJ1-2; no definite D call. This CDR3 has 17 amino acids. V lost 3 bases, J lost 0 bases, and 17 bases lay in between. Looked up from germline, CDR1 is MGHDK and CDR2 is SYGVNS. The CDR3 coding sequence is TGTGCCAGCAGTGACCCCAACGTTTTCTTAGCTAACTATGGCTACACCTTC. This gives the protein CASSDPNVFLANYGYTF.

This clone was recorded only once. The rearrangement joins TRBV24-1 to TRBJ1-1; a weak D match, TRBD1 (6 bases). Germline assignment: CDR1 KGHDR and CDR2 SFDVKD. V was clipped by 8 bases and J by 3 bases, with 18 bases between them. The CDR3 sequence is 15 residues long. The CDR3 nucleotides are TGTGCCACCATCGGCCCGGGGGGGCAGGACACTGAAGCTTTCTTT. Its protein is CATIGPGGQDTEAFF.

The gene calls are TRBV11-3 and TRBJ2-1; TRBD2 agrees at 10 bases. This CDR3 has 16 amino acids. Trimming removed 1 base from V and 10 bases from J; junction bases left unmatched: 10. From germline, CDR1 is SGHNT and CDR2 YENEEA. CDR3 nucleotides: TGTGCCAGCAGCTTAGGGGAGGGGGATAGCGGGAGGGAGCAGTTCTTC. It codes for CASSLGEGDSGREQFF.

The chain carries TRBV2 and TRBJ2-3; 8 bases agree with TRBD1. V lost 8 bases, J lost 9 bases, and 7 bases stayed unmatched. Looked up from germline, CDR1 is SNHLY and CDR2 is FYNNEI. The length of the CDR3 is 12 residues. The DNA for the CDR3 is TGTGCCAGCGCGACAGGGGCAGGGACGCAGTATTTT. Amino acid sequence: CASATGAGTQYF.

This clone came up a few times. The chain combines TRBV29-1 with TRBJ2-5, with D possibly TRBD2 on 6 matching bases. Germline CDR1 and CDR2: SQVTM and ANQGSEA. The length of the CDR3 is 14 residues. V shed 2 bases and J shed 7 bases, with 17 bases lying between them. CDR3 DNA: TGCAGCGTTGAATCGCGCCTGGCCGGGGGGACCCAGTACTTC. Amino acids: CSVESRLAGGTQYF.

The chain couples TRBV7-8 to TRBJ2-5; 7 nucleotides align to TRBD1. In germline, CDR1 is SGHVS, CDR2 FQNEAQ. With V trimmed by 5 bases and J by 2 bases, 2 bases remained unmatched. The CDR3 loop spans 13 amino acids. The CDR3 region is CASSRDRQETQYF. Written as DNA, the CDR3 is TGTGCCAGCAGCCGGGACAGACAAGAGACCCAGTACTTC. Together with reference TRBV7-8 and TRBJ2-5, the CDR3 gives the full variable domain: GAGVSQSPRYKVAKRGQDVALRCDPISGHVSLFWYQQALGQGPEFLTYFQNEAQLDKSGLPSDRFFAERPEGSVSTLKIQRTQQEDSAVYLCASSRDRQETQYFGPGTRLLVL.

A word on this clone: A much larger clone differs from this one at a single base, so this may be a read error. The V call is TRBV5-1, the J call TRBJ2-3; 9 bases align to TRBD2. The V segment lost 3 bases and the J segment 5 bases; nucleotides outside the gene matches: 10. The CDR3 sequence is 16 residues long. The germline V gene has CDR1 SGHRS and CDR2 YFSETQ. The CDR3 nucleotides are TGCGCCAGCAGCTGGGGGCGCGGGGGGGCGGAAGATACGCAGTATTTT. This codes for CASSWGRGGAEDTQYF.

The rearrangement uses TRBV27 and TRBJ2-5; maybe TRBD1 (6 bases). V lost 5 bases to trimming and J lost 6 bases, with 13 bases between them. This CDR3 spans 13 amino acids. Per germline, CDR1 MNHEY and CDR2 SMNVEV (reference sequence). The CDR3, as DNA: TGTGCCAGCAGTCCCGGGACATCGAAGACCCAGTACTTC. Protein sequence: CASSPGTSKTQYF.

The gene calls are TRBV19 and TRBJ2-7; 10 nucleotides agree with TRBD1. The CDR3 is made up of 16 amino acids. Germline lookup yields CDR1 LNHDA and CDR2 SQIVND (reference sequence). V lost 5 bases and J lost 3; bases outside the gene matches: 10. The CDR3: CASSAGAGTGDYEQYF. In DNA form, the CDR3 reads TGTGCCAGTAGTGCAGGAGCCGGGACAGGGGACTACGAGCAGTACTTC.

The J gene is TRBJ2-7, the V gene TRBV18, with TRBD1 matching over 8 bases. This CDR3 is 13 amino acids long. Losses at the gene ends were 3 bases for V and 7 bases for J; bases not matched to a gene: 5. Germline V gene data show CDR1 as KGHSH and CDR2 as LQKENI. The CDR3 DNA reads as TGTGCCAGCTCACCCAGACAGGGGTTTGAGCAGTACTTC. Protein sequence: CASSPRQGFEQYF.